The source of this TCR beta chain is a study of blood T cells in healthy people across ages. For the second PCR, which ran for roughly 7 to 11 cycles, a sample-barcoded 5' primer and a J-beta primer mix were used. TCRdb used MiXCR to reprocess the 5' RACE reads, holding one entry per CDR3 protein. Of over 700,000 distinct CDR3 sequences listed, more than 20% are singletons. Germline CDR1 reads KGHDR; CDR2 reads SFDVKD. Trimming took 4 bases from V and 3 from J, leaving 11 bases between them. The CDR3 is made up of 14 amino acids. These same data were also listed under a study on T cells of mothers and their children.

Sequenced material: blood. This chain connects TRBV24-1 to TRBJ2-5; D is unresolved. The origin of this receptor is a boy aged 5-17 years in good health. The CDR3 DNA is TGTGCCACCAGTGACCGGGCCGACGAAGAGACCCAGTACTTC. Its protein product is CATSDRADEETQYF.